This T cell receptor (beta chain) originates from a study of blood T cells in healthy people across ages. General study points: Comparison with aged donors showed that long-lived donors had more naive CD4+ cells and higher diversity. Shifts in expanded clonotypes may have been confounded by donor CMV status, which was unknown. Across the age range, TCR beta diversity per million T cells fell in a roughly linear way.

The second PCR ran about 6 to 12 cycles with a sample-barcoded 5' primer and J-beta primers. Each TCR beta cDNA got a 12-nucleotide random molecular identifier. One entry per CDR3 protein, called by TCRdb with MiXCR from the 5' RACE reads. The sample comprises about 1.6 million distinct CDR3 sequences, around 35% of which are singletons, and about 11% rests with the top ten. This clonotype was seen repeatedly, ten times or more. No antigen is known for it. Trimming cost V 8 bases and J 2 bases, with 19 bases left between them. Germline CDR1 and CDR2: MNHEY and SMNVEV (reference sequence). The CDR3 covers 15 residues.

The sample consisted of blood. This clonotype was obtained from a woman in her thirties in good health. V is TRBV27 and J is TRBJ2-7; D possibly corresponds to TRBD1 (5 bases). The CDR3 bases are TGTGCCAGCGTGAGAAATAGAAGGGGAACCTACGAGCAGTACTTC. Amino acid sequence: CASVRNRRGTYEQYF.